The clone carrying this TCR beta chain was recorded a few times. The V gene's germline CDR1 is SGHVS and CDR2 FQNEAQ. The CDR3 runs to 15 residues. J gave up 3 bases and V 4 bases, and 9 bases lay outside the gene matches. The sample belongs to a study of early T cells in non-severe SARS-CoV-2 infection. Each CDR3 protein is one row after TCRdb ran MiXCR on the 5' RACE reads. The table lists 70,000 or so distinct CDR3 sequences, 12% to 15% of them singletons. This receptor was taken from an adult who was a healthcare worker with PCR-confirmed SARS-CoV-2 infection or an uninfected control (not recorded which). The chain is built from TRBV7-8 and TRBJ2-7; 7 bases match TRBD1. The sequenced sample was whole blood. CDR3: CASSSSGTERYEQYF. In DNA form, the CDR3 reads TGTGCCAGCAGCTCCTCCGGGACAGAACGCTACGAGCAGTACTTC.